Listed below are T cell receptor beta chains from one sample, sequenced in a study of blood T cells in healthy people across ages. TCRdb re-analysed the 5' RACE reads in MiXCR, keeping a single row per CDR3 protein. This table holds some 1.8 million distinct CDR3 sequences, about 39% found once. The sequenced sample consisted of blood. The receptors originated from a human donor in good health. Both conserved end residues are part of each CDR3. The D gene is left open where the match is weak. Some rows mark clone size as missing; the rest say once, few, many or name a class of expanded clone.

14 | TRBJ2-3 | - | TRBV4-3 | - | TGCGCCAGCAGCCAAGAAGGGCCGGATGATACGCAGTATTTT | CASSQEGPDDTQYF
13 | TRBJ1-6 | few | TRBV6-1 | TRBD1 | TGTGCCAGCAGGCCGACAGGGGATTCACCCCTCCACTTT | CASRPTGDSPLHF
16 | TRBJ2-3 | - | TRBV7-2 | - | TGTGCCAGCAGCTCCCCGGGGGTTCTCCTCACAGATACGCAGTATTTT | CASSSPGVLLTDTQYF
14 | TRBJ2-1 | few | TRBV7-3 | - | TGTGCCAGCAGCTTAACGGGCCCCTGGGGTGAGCAGTTCTTC | CASSLTGPWGEQFF
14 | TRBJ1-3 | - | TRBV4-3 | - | TGCGCCAGCAGCCGAGAGGGATCTGGAAACACCATATATTTT | CASSREGSGNTIYF
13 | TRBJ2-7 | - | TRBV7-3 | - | TGTGCCAGCAGCACCCAGCCGGGGACCGAGCAGTACTTC | CASSTQPGTEQYF
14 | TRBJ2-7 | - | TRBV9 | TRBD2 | TGTACCAGCAGCGTAGACGGGACTACCTACGAGCAGTACTTC | CTSSVDGTTYEQYF
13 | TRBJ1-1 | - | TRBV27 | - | TGTGCCAGCAGTTTATACTGGTGGACTGAAGCTTTCTTT | CASSLYWWTEAFF
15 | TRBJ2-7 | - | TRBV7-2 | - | TGTGCCAGCAGCTTCGCTAGTGGGGCCTACAATGAGCAGTACTTC | CASSFASGAYNEQYF
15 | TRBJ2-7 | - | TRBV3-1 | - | TGTGCCAGCAGCCAAAGTTTGGGGGGACCCTACGAGCAGTACTTC | CASSQSLGGPYEQYF
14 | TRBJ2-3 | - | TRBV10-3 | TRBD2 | TGTGCCATCAGCACTAGCGGGGGGGCAGATACGCAGTATTTT | CAISTSGGADTQYF
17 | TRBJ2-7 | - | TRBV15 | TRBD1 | TGTGCCACCAGCAGAGATCCCCGACAGGGTAAGGGGTACGAGCAGTACTTC | CATSRDPRQGKGYEQYF
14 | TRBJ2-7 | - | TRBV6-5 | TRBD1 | TGTGCCAGCAGTTACTCAGCAGGGGGCGGCGAGCAGTACTTC | CASSYSAGGGEQYF
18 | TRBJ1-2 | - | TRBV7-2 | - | TGTGCCGGCAGCTTAGCAGGTGGTCTGAAGAATTTTAACTATGGCTACACCTTC | CAGSLAGGLKNFNYGYTF
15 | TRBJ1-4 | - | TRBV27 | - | TGTGCCAGCAGTTATCGCGGGGGCACGAATGAAAAACTGTTTTTT | CASSYRGGTNEKLFF
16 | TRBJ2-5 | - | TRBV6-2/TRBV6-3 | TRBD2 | TGTGCCAGCAGTTCCCGAGGTAGCGGGGACCAAGAGACCCAGTACTTC | CASSSRGSGDQETQYF
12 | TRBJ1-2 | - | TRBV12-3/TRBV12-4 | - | TGTGCCAGCAGTGGTGCTTTCGATGGCTACACCTTC | CASSGAFDGYTF
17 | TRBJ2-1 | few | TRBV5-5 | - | TGTGCCAGCAGCTTGGTTCCGTCAGGGGCCCTCTACAATGAGCAGTTCTTC | CASSLVPSGALYNEQFF
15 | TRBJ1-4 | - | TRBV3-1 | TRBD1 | TGTGCCAGCAGCCAAGGGGGGACAGCTAATGAAAAACTGTTTTTT | CASSQGGTANEKLFF
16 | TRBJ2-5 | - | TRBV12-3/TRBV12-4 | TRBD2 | TGTGCCAGCAGTTTGACCGGCGGGGGGGTCGTGGAGACCCAGTACTTC | CASSLTGGGVVETQYF
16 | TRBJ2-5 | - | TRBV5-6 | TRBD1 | TGTACCAGCAGCGTGCCGGGACAGGGGGCAATTGTGACCCAGTACTTC | CTSSVPGQGAIVTQYF
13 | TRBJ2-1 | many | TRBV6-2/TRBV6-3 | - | TGTGCCAGCGGGGAGAGCTCCTACAATGAGCAGTTCTTC | CASGESSYNEQFF
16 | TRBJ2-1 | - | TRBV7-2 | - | TGTGCCAGCAGCTTAGAGAACAGCCCCGGGGCGGATGAGCAGTTCTTC | CASSLENSPGADEQFF
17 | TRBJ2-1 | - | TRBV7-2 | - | TGTGCCAGCAGCTGGCGGGGACAGTCTTTCCAGAAATACGAGCAGTTCTTC | CASSWRGQSFQKYEQFF
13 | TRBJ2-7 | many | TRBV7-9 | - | TGTGCCAGCAGTTTTACACTAACCTACGAGCAGTACTTC | CASSFTLTYEQYF
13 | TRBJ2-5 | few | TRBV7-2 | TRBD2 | TGTGCCAGCAGCCCTATGAGGGAGGGGACCCAGTACTTC | CASSPMREGTQYF
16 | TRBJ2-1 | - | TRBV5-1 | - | TGCGCCAGCAGGGGAGGAGGGGGGGCCCTCTACAATGAGCAGTTCTTC | CASRGGGGALYNEQFF
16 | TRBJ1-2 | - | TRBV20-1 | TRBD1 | TGCAGTGCTAGAGATCCTTCTCCTTTACAGGGGAAGGGCTACACCTTC | CSARDPSPLQGKGYTF
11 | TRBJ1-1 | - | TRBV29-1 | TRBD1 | TGCAGCGGTGGACAGGTCGGTGAAGCTTTCTTT | CSGGQVGEAFF
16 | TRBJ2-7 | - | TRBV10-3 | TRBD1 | TGTGCCATCAGTCTTCTCAGTGCAGGGGGCCAGTACGAGCAGTACTTC | CAISLLSAGGQYEQYF
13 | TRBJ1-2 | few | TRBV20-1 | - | TGCAGTGCTAAGGGGCGTTCCAACTATGGCTACACCTTC | CSAKGRSNYGYTF
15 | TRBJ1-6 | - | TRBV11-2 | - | TGTGCCAGCAGCCCTGTTGGGACGGAAGGTTCACCCCTCCACTTT | CASSPVGTEGSPLHF
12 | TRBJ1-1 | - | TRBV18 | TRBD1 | TGTGCCAGCTCACCTGACAGGGATAAAGCTTTCTTT | CASSPDRDKAFF
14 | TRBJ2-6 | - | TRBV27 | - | TGTGCCAGCATGGGGTTTACTGGGGCCAACGTCCTGACTTTC | CASMGFTGANVLTF
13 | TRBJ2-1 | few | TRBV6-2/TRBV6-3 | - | TGTGCCAGCAGTTCGCTCACTAGTTCCGAGCAGTTCTTC | CASSSLTSSEQFF
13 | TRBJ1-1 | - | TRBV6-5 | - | TGTGCCAGCAGGGGTTCTACGGGCACTGAAGCTTTCTTT | CASRGSTGTEAFF
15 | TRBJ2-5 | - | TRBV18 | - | TGTGCCAGCTCACCACGTACCAGGGGAGGAGAGACCCAGTACTTC | CASSPRTRGGETQYF
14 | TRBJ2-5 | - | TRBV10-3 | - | TGTGCCATCAGCACTAGACTAGATCCGGAGACCCAGTACTTC | CAISTRLDPETQYF
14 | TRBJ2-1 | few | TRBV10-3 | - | TGTGCCATCAGTGAGTCTGAGGGATACCTTGAGCAGTTCTTC | CAISESEGYLEQFF
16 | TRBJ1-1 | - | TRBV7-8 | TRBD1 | TGTGCCAGCAGCCTTCTATCAGGACAGGGTGGCACTGAAGCTTTCTTT | CASSLLSGQGGTEAFF
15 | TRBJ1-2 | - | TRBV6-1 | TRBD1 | TGTGCCAGCAGTGAATTCCCGGGACAGTTCAATGGCTACACCTTC | CASSEFPGQFNGYTF
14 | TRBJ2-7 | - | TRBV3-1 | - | TGTGCCAGCAGCTATACGGGAATCTCCTACGAGCAGTACTTC | CASSYTGISYEQYF
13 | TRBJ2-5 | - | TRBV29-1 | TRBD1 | TGCAGCGTGAACAGGGGTGGGCAAGAGACCCAGTACTTC | CSVNRGGQETQYF
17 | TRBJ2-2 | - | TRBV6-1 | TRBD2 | TGTGCCAGCAGTGTTCCCGGACTAGCCCAACGGCCCGGGGAGCTGTTTTTT | CASSVPGLAQRPGELFF
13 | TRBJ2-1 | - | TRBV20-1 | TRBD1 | TGCGCAGCGGGACAGGGCTTCTGCAATGAGCAGTTCTTC | CAAGQGFCNEQFF
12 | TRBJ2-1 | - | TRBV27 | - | TGTGCCAGCAGGGGGGGTATCAATGAGCAGTTCTTC | CASRGGINEQFF
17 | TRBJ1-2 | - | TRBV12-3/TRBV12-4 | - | TGTGCCAGCAGTTTAGGTTTAATGGGGGGGGCACTCTATGGCTACACCTTC | CASSLGLMGGALYGYTF
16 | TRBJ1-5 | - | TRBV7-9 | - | TGTGCCAGCAGCTTCTCGGCAGGGGAAAGCAATCAGCCCCAGCATTTT | CASSFSAGESNQPQHF
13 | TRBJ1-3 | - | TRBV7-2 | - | TGTGCCAGCAGCTTCGGGAGGGTAAACACCATATATTTT | CASSFGRVNTIYF
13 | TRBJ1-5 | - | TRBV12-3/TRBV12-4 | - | TGTGCCAGCAGTGGACAGTCTTATCAGCCCCAGCATTTT | CASSGQSYQPQHF
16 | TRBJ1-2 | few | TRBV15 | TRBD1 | TGTGCCACCAGCAGATGGACAGGGCATTCTAACTATGGCTACACCTTC | CATSRWTGHSNYGYTF
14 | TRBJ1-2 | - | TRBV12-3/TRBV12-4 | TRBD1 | TGTGCCAGCAGTCTCGGACAGGGGGCTCATGGCTACACCTTC | CASSLGQGAHGYTF
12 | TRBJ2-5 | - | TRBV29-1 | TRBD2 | TGCAGCGTTATAGGACTAGAAGAGACCCAGTACTTC | CSVIGLEETQYF
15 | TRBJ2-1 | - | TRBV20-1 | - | TGCAGTGCTAGAGGGACAGTAGGTAATTACAATGAGCAGTTCTTC | CSARGTVGNYNEQFF